What follows are 30 T cell receptor beta chains derived from one specimen sequenced in a study of blood T cell repertoires in COVID-19. Some clones are missing from TCRdb's copy, which holds only in-frame ones; the method was immunoSEQ multiplex PCR. The sample includes some 260,000 clones, around 84% of them seen just once. Sequencing was carried out using PBMCs or T cells enriched from blood (not recorded which). These receptor sequences come from a man aged 25 to 40 with acute COVID-19.

With regard to this clone: One end of the junction is discordant with germline, which a read error may explain. This chain connects TRBV5-1 to TRBJ1-2; no definite D call. The CDR3 has 13 residues. Germline CDR1 SGHRS, CDR2 YFSETQ. The DNA of the CDR3 is TGTGCCAGCAGCTCGGCAGACATCTATGGCTACACCTTC. Its protein product is CASSSADIYGYTF.

The chain employs TRBV28 and TRBJ2-5; D may be TRBD1 (5 bases). Germline values: CDR1 MDHEN, CDR2 SYDVKM. V lost 4 bases and J lost 5, with 8 bases in between. CDR3 length equals 12 residues. The CDR3 protein is CASSSPGETQYF. CDR3 bases: TGTGCCAGCAGTTCACCAGGGGAGACCCAGTACTTC.

There are many counts of this clone. Germline and junction disagree at one end, which may indicate a read error. This chain connects TRBV5-1 to TRBJ2-2; 14 nucleotides line up with TRBD2. Looked up from germline, CDR1 is SGHRS and CDR2 is YFSETQ. This CDR3 comprises 16 residues. CDR3 protein: CASSMGLAGVDGELFF. CDR3 nucleotides: TGTGCCAGCAGCATGGGACTAGCGGGAGTTGACGGGGAGCTGTTTTTT.

This CDR3 is CASSSPTGWELFF. The CDR3 DNA follows: TGTGCCAGCAGCTCCCCGACAGGGTGGGAGCTGTTTTTT. This chain uses TRBV11-3 with TRBJ2-2; 7 bases agree with TRBD1. In germline, CDR1 is SGHNT, CDR2 YENEEA. V was pared by 4 bases and J by 9 bases, with 5 bases of the junction left unmatched. This CDR3 contains 13 residues.

This clone was seen many times. The chain carries TRBV5-1 and TRBJ1-1, with 8 bases aligning to TRBD1. Losses at the gene ends were 4 bases for V and 8 bases for J; bases not matched to a gene: 1. The germline V gene has CDR1 SGHRS and CDR2 YFSETQ. The CDR3 runs to 11 residues. DNA of the CDR3: TGCGCCAGCAGCCGGGACAGGGAAGCTTTCTTT. Its protein product is CASSRDREAFF.

The chain uses TRBV5-4 and TRBJ1-4, with D perhaps matching TRBD1 (5 bases). The CDR3 has 13 amino acids. Trimming stripped 4 bases from V and 8 bases from J, with 12 bases between. In germline, CDR1 is SGHNT, CDR2 YYREEE (reference sequence). As DNA, the CDR3 is TGTGCCAGCAGCCTCGGGGGGAGGGAAAAACTGTTTTTT. Amino acids: CASSLGGREKLFF.

This sequence joins TRBV7-9 and TRBJ2-1, with 10 bases lining up with TRBD2. CDR1 and CDR2 from the germline V gene are SEHNR and FQNEAQ (reference sequence). CDR3 length: 16 residues. J lost 0 bases, V lost 6 bases, and 5 bases had no gene match. CDR3 in amino acids: CASSPASGSSYNEQFF. CDR3 DNA: TGTGCCAGCAGTCCCGCTAGCGGGAGCTCCTACAATGAGCAGTTCTTC. The whole variable domain, remainder taken from reference TRBV7-9 and TRBJ2-1, is DTGVSQNPRHKITKRGQNVTFRCDPISEHNRLYWYRQTLGQGPEFLTYFQNEAQLEKSRLLSDRFSAERPKGSFSTLEIQRTEQGDSAMYLCASSPASGSSYNEQFFGPGTRLTVL.

The table lists this clone with a count of one. The CDR3 reads CASSAGTALSPLHF. CDR3 bases: TGTGCCAGCAGTGCCGGGACAGCTCTCTCACCCCTCCACTTT. J is TRBJ1-6 and V is TRBV7-3; 7 bases map to TRBD1. CDR1 and CDR2 from the germline V gene are SGHTA and FQGTGA. The J segment lost 10 bases and the V segment lost 6 bases, leaving 9 bases of the junction unmatched. CDR3 length: 14 amino acids. Complete variable domain (other parts from reference TRBV7-3 and TRBJ1-6): GAGVSQTPSNKVTEKGKYVELRCDPISGHTALYWYRQSLGQGPEFLIYFQGTGAADDSGLPNDRFFAVRPEGSVSTLKIQRTERGDSAVYLCASSAGTALSPLHFGNGTRLTVT.

V is TRBV9 and J is TRBJ1-3, with D maybe TRBD1 (6 bases). Trimming left V 2 bases short and J 7 bases short, with 10 bases between. Germline assignment: CDR1 SGDLS and CDR2 YYNGEE. CDR3 length equals 13 residues. The CDR3 spells CASSVAGANTIYF. CDR3 bases: TGTGCCAGCAGCGTGGCAGGGGCGAACACCATATATTTT.

The chain uses TRBV2 and TRBJ1-5; D might be TRBD1 (6 bases). This CDR3 has 17 amino acids. Germline V CDR1 and CDR2: SNHLY, FYNNEI. Trimming pared 5 bases from V and 4 bases from J, leaving 21 bases between. The CDR3 DNA is TGTGCCAGCAGTAATACAGGGACCCGGACTTTTAATCAGCCCCAGCATTTT. This gives the protein CASSNTGTRTFNQPQHF.

The gene calls are TRBV14 and TRBJ2-1, with 8 bases lining up with TRBD1. Germline V gene lookup returns CDR1 SGHDN and CDR2 FVKESK. The CDR3 loop spans 13 amino acids. Trimming at V came to 3 bases and at J to 9 bases, leaving 4 bases not matched to a gene. CDR3 amino acids: CASSQDRVGEQFF. The CDR3 DNA reads as TGTGCCAGCAGCCAGGACAGGGTTGGTGAGCAGTTCTTC.

V usage is TRBV20-1 and J usage is TRBJ1-6; D gene uncertain. CDR3 length: 12 residues. Trimming removed 3 bases at V and 10 bases at J, with 10 bases between. Germline loops: CDR1 DFQATT, CDR2 SNEGSKA (reference sequence). CDR3 in amino acids: CSASSGRSPLHF. The CDR3, as DNA: TGCAGTGCTAGTTCAGGTCGGTCACCCCTCCACTTT.

This clone was counted a few times. The chain is built from TRBV18 and TRBJ1-2; D perhaps matches TRBD1 (5 bases). Germline V gene lookup returns CDR1 KGHSH and CDR2 LQKENI. Trimming took off 5 bases at V and 4 bases at J, with 8 bases between the two ends. This CDR3 is 12 amino acids long. CDR3 sequence reads: CASSATGYGYTF. The CDR3 DNA reads as TGTGCCAGCTCAGCTACAGGCTATGGCTACACCTTC.

This chain links TRBV27 with TRBJ2-4; TRBD2 agrees at 7 bases. V dropped 2 bases and J dropped 5; count of bases not matched to a gene: 3. Germline V gives CDR1 MNHEY, CDR2 SMNVEV (reference sequence). This CDR3 comprises 14 residues. DNA for the CDR3: TGTGCCAGCAGTTTAAGGGAGGGGCAAAACATTCAGTACTTC. Protein sequence: CASSLREGQNIQYF.

The chain has TRBV4-2 and TRBJ1-2; D uncertain. Germline V gene sequence: CDR1 LGHNA, CDR2 YNFKEQ. CDR3 length: 15 amino acids. The V end was cut by 4 bases, the J end by 3 bases, with 15 bases between. CDR3 coding DNA: TGTGCCAGCAGCCGGTCAGCCGGTCAGGACTATGGCTACACCTTC. This sequence encodes CASSRSAGQDYGYTF.

The chain carries TRBV6-5 and TRBJ1-3; D may be TRBD1 (5 bases). Germline V gene sequence: CDR1 MNHEY, CDR2 SVGAGI. V was cut by 7 bases and J by 2 bases, with 9 bases left in between. The CDR3 loop spans 13 amino acids. The CDR3 loop reads CASKKQAGNTIYF. The CDR3 DNA follows: TGTGCCAGCAAGAAACAGGCTGGAAACACCATATATTTT.

The genes are TRBV4-1 and TRBJ1-2; D is possibly TRBD1 (6 bases). This CDR3 is built from 14 residues. V lost 0 bases and J lost 4, with 9 bases in between. The germline gives CDR1 MGHRA, CDR2 YSYEKL. CDR3 nucleotide sequence: TGCGCCAGCAGCCAAGATGCCAGGGGCTATGGCTACACCTTC. It is translated as CASSQDARGYGYTF.

The CDR3 is CASSPGGEGLSDTQYF. The CDR3 DNA reads TGTGCCAGCAGCCCCGGCGGGGAGGGCCTTTCAGATACGCAGTATTTT. The V call is TRBV5-4, the J call TRBJ2-3; 7 bases are a match to TRBD2. The CDR3 loop spans 16 amino acids. CDR1 and CDR2 from the germline V gene are SGHNT and YYREEE (reference sequence). The V and J ends lost 4 bases and 4 bases, in that order; junction bases with no gene match: 12.

V is TRBV7-9 and J is TRBJ1-1; 9 nucleotides align to TRBD1. Per the germline V gene, CDR1 is SEHNR and CDR2 is FQNEAQ (reference sequence). The V and J ends lost 5 bases and 1 base, in that order; junction bases with no gene match: 5. The CDR3 is 15 amino acids. CDR3 DNA sequence: TGTGCCAGCAGCGAAGGGACAGGGTGGAACACTGAAGCTTTCTTT. This sequence encodes CASSEGTGWNTEAFF.

The chain joins TRBV9 to TRBJ1-2; maybe TRBD1 (5 bases). This CDR3 has 13 amino acids. Germline CDR1 SGDLS, CDR2 YYNGEE. Trimming took off 3 bases at V and 7 bases at J, with 13 bases between the two ends. CDR3 protein: CASSARGAVGYTF. The DNA for the CDR3 is TGTGCCAGCAGCGCTAGGGGTGCGGTTGGCTACACCTTC.

This chain links TRBV7-9 with TRBJ1-2, with a weak D call TRBD1 (5 bases). The CDR3 loop spans 15 amino acids. Trimming took off 4 bases at V and 0 bases at J, with 12 bases between the two ends. The germline CDR1 and CDR2 sequences are SEHNR and FQNEAQ (reference sequence). Written as DNA, the CDR3 is TGTGCCAGCAGCTCTGACAGCGATTCTAACTATGGCTACACCTTC. Translating it yields CASSSDSDSNYGYTF.

This clone was seen only once. The V and J genes are TRBV5-6 and TRBJ2-2; 7 bases agree with TRBD1. V lost 0 bases and J lost 2; bases outside the gene matches: 1. This CDR3 spans 15 amino acids. Germline loops: CDR1 SGHDT, CDR2 YYEEEE. CDR3 sequence reads: CASSLDRGNTGELFF. The CDR3 DNA is TGTGCCAGCAGCTTGGACAGGGGAAACACCGGGGAGCTGTTTTTT.

A word on this clone: Other DNA sequences of this sample code for an identical CDR3. The chain links TRBV19 to TRBJ1-5, with 8 bases that match TRBD1. Germline CDR1 and CDR2: LNHDA and SQIVND (reference sequence). The CDR3 has 14 amino acids. After removal of 6 bases from V and 1 base from J, the junction contained 2 bases not matched to a gene. CDR3 in amino acids: CASRTGGSNQPQHF. Written as DNA, the CDR3 is TGTGCCAGTAGAACAGGGGGGAGCAATCAGCCCCAGCATTTT.

The chain recombines TRBV27 with TRBJ1-5; D possibly corresponds to TRBD1 (6 bases). V was cut by 4 bases and J by 1 base, with 11 bases left in between. The CDR3 totals 15 residues. From germline, CDR1 is MNHEY and CDR2 SMNVEV (reference sequence). Here the CDR3 DNA reads TGTGCCAGCAGTTCCAACGGACAGAGCAATCAGCCCCAGCATTTT. Protein sequence: CASSSNGQSNQPQHF.

The chain joins TRBV7-9 to TRBJ1-6; D gene ambiguous. Germline loops: CDR1 SEHNR, CDR2 FQNEAQ (reference sequence). The CDR3 is 13 residues long. V was shortened by 3 bases and J by 10 bases, with 10 bases between the two germline ends. CDR3 region: CASSFGGESPLHF. For the CDR3, the DNA is TGTGCCAGCAGCTTCGGAGGAGAATCACCCCTCCACTTT. The full variable domain, rest sourced from reference TRBV7-9 and TRBJ1-6, is DTGVSQNPRHKITKRGQNVTFRCDPISEHNRLYWYRQTLGQGPEFLTYFQNEAQLEKSRLLSDRFSAERPKGSFSTLEIQRTEQGDSAMYLCASSFGGESPLHFGNGTRLTVT.

This rearrangement joins TRBV7-2 to TRBJ2-3; D is ambiguous. The V gene lost 2 bases and the J gene lost 7 bases, with 13 bases spanning the gap. The germline CDR1 and CDR2 sequences are SGHTA and FQGNSA. CDR3 size: 14 residues. CDR3: CASSLLLMTYTQYF. DNA of the CDR3: TGTGCCAGCAGCTTACTCTTGATGACTTATACGCAGTATTTT.

The rearrangement joins TRBV10-3 to TRBJ1-4; TRBD1 is a possible D gene (5 bases). V was pared by 3 bases and J by 5 bases, with 10 bases between. The germline gives CDR1 ENHRY, CDR2 SYGVKD. The CDR3 consists of 14 residues. The CDR3 loop reads CAISEGSGNEKLFF. The CDR3 bases are TGTGCCATCAGTGAAGGGTCAGGGAATGAAAAACTGTTTTTT.

The chain joins TRBV6-5 to TRBJ1-1; the match to TRBD1 covers 8 bases. V lost 7 bases to trimming and J lost 1 base; unmatched junction nucleotides: 8. The germline V gene encodes CDR1 MNHEY and CDR2 SVGAGI. This CDR3 is 15 amino acids long. The CDR3 DNA reads as TGTGCCAGCAACGACCGGGACAGGCAGAACACTGAAGCTTTCTTT. Amino acids: CASNDRDRQNTEAFF.

The genes are TRBV19 and TRBJ1-1, with 11 bases aligning to TRBD1. The CDR3 runs to 14 residues. J lost 11 bases, V lost 5 bases, and 10 bases had no gene match. Germline loops: CDR1 LNHDA, CDR2 SQIVND (reference sequence). DNA for the CDR3: TGTGCCAGTAGTCCAGGGACAGGGGGGTTTTCGGCTTTCTTT. This codes for CASSPGTGGFSAFF.

V gene TRBV23-1 combines with J gene TRBJ1-5; TRBD1 might be the D (6 bases). TRBV23-1 is an ORF for which the function is uncertain. V was pared by 2 bases and J by 0 bases, with 23 bases between. The CDR3 has 20 residues. CDR3 DNA sequence: TGCGCCAGCAGTCAAAACGACAGGAAAAAACAGCTTTATAGCAATCAGCCCCAGCATTTT. It codes for CASSQNDRKKQLYSNQPQHF.